This T cell receptor (beta chain) was recovered during a study of shared clonotypes between healthy human individuals. Profiling relied on immunoSEQ multiplex PCR, and the TCRdb table lists in-frame clones only, not all of them. The table records roughly 2 million clones, 90% to 97% of them present only once. Trimming took off 6 bases at V and 2 bases at J, with 7 bases between the two ends. This CDR3 comprises 11 residues. Looked up from germline, CDR1 is DFQATT and CDR2 is SNEGSKA (reference sequence). This receptor was obtained from a man aged 18 to 29 in good health. This chain connects TRBV20-1 to TRBJ2-5; D unresolved. The sample consisted of naive CD4+ T cells sorted from blood. Documented subset: CD45RA+ positively selected. CDR3 sequence (DNA): TGCAGTGCAACCGAACAAGAGACCCAGTACTTC. The encoded protein is CSATEQETQYF.